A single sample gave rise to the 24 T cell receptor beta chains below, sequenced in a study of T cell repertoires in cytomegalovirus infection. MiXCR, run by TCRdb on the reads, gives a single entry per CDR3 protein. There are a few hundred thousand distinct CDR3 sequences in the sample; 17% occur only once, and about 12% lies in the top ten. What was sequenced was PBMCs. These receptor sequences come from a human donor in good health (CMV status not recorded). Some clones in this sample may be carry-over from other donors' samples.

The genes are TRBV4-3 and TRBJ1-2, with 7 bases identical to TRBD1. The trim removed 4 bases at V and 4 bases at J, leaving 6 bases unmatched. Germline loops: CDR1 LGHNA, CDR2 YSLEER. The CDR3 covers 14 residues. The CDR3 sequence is CASSRSQGTYGYTF. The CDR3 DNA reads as TGCGCCAGCAGCCGGTCACAGGGGACCTATGGCTACACCTTC.

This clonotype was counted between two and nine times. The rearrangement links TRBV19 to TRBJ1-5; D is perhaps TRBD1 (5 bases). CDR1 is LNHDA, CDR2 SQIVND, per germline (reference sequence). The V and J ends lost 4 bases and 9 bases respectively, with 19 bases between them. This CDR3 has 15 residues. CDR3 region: CASSTSGTVLWPQHF. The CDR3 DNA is TGTGCCAGTAGTACCTCCGGGACCGTCCTTTGGCCCCAGCATTTT.

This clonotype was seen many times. CDR3 sequence (DNA): TGTGCCAGCAGCTCGGGACCGAAAGTTAGTGACACCGGGGAGCTGTTTTTT. Its translation is CASSSGPKVSDTGELFF. The genes are TRBV7-6 and TRBJ2-2; perhaps D is TRBD1 or TRBD2 (5 bases each). From germline, CDR1 is SGHVS and CDR2 FNYEAQ. The CDR3 totals 17 residues. The ends were cut back, 4 bases at V and 3 bases at J, with 18 bases in the middle.

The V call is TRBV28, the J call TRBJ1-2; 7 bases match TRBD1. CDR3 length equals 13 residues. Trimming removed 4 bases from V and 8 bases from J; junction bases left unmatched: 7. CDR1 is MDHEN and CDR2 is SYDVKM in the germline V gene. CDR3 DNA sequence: TGTGCCAGCAGTTCCGGACAGGAAACAGGCTACACCTTC. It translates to CASSSGQETGYTF.

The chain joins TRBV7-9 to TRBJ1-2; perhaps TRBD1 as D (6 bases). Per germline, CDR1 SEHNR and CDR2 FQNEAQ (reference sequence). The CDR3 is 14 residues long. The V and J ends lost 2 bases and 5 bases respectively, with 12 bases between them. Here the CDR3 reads CASSLPLQGYGYTF. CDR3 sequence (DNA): TGTGCCAGCAGCTTACCACTCCAGGGGTATGGCTACACCTTC.

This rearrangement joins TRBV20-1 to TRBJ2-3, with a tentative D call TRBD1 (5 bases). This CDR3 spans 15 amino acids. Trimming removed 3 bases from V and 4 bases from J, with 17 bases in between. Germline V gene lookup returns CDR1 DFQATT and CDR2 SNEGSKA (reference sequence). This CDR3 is CSASDDSLRPDTQYF. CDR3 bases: TGCAGTGCTAGCGACGACAGCCTCCGCCCAGATACGCAGTATTTT.

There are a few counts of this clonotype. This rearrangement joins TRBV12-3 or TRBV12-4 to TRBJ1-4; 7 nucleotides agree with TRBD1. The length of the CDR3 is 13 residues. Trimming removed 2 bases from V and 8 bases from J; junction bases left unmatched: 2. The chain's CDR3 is CASSLQGVEKLFF. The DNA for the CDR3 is TGTGCCAGCAGTTTACAGGGGGTCGAAAAACTGTTTTTT.

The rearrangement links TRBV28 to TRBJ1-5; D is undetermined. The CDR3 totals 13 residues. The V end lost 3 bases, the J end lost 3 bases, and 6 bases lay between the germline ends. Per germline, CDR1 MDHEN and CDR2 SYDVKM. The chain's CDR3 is CASSFIVNQPQHF. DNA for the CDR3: TGTGCCAGCAGTTTTATAGTCAATCAGCCCCAGCATTTT.

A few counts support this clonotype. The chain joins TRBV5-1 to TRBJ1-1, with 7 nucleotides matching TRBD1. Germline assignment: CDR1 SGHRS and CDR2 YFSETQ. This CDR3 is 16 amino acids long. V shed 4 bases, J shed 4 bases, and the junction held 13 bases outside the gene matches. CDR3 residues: CASSPMTGTEVTEAFF. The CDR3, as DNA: TGCGCCAGCAGCCCAATGACCGGGACAGAAGTCACTGAAGCTTTCTTT. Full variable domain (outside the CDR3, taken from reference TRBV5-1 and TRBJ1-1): KAGVTQTPRYLIKTRGQQVTLSCSPISGHRSVSWYQQTPGQGLQFLFEYFSETQRNKGNFPGRFSGRQFSNSRSEMNVSTLELGDSALYLCASSPMTGTEVTEAFFGQGTRLTVV.

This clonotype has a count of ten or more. Here the CDR3 DNA reads TGTGCCAGTAGTGAACCAGGGGGCAACTATGGCTACACCTTC. Translation: CASSEPGGNYGYTF. The J gene is TRBJ1-2, the V gene TRBV19, with 8 bases lining up with TRBD1. Germline V gene sequence: CDR1 LNHDA, CDR2 SQIVND (reference sequence). The junction had 4 bases not matched to a gene; V was cut back by 5 bases and J by 2 bases. The CDR3 totals 14 residues.

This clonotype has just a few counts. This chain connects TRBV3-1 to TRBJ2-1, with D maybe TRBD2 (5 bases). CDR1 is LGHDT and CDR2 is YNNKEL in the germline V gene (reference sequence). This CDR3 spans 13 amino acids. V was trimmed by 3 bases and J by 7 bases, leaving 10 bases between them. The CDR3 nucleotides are TGTGCCAGCAGCCATGGACTGTTTAATGAGCAGTTCTTC. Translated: CASSHGLFNEQFF.

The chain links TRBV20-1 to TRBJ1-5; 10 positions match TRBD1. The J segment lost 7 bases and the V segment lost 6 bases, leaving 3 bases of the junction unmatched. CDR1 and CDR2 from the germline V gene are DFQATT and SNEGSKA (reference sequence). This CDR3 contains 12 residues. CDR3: CSARTGGQPQHF. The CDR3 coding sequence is TGCAGTGCCAGGACAGGGGGACAGCCCCAGCATTTT.

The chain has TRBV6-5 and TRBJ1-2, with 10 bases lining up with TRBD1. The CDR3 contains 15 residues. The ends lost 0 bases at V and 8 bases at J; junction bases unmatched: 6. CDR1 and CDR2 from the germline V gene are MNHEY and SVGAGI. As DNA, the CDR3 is TGTGCCAGCAGTTACTCGGGACAGGGGAGAGTCGGCTACACCTTC. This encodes CASSYSGQGRVGYTF.

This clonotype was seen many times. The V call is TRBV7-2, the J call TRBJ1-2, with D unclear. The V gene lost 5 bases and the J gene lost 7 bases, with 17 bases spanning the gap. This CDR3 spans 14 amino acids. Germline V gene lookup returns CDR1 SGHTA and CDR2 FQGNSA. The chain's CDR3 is CASSRPLYLAGYTF. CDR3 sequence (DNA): TGTGCCAGCAGCAGGCCGCTGTACCTGGCTGGCTACACCTTC.

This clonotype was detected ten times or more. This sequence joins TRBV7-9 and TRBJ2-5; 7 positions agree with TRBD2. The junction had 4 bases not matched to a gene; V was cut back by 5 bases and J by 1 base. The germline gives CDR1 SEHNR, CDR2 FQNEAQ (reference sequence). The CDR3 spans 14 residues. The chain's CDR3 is CASSPPSGQETQYF. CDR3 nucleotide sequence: TGTGCCAGCAGCCCACCTAGCGGCCAAGAGACCCAGTACTTC.

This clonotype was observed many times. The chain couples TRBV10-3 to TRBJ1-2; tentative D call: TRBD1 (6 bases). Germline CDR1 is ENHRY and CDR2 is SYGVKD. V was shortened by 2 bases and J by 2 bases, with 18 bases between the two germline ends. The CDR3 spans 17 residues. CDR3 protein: CAISETWTAQSNYGYTF. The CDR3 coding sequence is TGTGCCATCAGTGAGACCTGGACAGCCCAGTCCAACTATGGCTACACCTTC.

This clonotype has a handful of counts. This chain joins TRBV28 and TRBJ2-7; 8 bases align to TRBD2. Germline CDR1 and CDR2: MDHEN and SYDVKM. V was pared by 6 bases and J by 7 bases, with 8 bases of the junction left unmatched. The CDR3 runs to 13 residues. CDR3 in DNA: TGTGCCAGCAGCCAAGCGGGGGTAATGGAGCAGTACTTC. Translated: CASSQAGVMEQYF.

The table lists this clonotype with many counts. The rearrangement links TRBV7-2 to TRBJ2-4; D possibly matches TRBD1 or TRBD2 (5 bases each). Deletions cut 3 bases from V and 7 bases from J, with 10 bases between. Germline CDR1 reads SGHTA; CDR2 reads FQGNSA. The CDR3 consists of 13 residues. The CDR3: CASSFRGSNIQYF. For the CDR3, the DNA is TGTGCCAGCAGCTTCCGGGGCAGTAACATTCAGTACTTC.

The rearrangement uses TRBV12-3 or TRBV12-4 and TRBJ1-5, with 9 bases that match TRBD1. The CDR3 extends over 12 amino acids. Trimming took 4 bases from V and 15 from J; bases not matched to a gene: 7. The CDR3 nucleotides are TGTGCCAGCAGTTGGACAGGGGTGGACCGGCATTTT. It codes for CASSWTGVDRHF.

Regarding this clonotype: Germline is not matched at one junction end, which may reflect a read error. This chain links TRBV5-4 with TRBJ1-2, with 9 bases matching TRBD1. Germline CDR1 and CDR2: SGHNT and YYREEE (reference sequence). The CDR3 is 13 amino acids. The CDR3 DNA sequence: TGTGCCAGCAGCTCGACATCTACCGGGACAGGGTCCTTC. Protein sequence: CASSSTSTGTGSF.

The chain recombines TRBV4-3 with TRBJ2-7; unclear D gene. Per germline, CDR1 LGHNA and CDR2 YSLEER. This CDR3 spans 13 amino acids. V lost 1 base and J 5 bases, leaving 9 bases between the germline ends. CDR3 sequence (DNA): TGCGCCAGCAGCCAAGTCCTAGGGAACGAGCAGTACTTC. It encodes CASSQVLGNEQYF.

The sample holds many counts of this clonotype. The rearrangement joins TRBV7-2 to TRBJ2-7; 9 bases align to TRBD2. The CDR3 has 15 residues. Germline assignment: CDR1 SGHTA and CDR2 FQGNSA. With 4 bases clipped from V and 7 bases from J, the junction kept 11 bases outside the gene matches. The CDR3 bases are TGTGCCAGCAGCTCGCGGCGGGGGGGGCTTAGGGAGCAGTACTTC. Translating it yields CASSSRRGGLREQYF. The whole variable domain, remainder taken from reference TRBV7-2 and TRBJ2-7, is GAGVSQSPSNKVTEKGKDVELRCDPISGHTALYWYRQSLGQGLEFLIYFQGNSAPDKSGLPSDRFSAERTGGSVSTLTIQRTQQEDSAVYLCASSSRRGGLREQYFGPGTRLTVT.

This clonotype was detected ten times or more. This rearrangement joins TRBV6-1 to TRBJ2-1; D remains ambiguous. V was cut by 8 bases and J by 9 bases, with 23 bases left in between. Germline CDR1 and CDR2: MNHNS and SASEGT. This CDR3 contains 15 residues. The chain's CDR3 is CASGLGRSSDFEQFF. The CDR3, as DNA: TGTGCCAGCGGTCTGGGCAGGTCCTCCGATTTTGAGCAGTTCTTC.

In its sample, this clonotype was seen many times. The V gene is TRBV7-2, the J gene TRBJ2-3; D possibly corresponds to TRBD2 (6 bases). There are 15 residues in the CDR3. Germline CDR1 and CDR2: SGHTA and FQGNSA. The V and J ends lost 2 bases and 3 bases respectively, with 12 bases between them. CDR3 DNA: TGTGCCAGCAGCTTAATGGGCGGGGTAACAGATACGCAGTATTTT. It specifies CASSLMGGVTDTQYF.